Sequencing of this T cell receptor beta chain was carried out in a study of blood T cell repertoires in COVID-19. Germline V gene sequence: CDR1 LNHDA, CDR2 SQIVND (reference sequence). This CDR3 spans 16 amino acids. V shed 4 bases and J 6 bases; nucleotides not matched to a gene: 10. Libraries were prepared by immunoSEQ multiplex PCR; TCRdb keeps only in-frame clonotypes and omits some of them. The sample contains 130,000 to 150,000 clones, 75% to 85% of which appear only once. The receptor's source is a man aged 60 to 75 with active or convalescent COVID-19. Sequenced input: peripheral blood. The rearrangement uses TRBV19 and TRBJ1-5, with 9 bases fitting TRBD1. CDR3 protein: CASSRAGTGSGQPQHF. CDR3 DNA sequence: TGTGCCAGTAGTAGGGCCGGGACAGGGTCTGGTCAGCCCCAGCATTTT.